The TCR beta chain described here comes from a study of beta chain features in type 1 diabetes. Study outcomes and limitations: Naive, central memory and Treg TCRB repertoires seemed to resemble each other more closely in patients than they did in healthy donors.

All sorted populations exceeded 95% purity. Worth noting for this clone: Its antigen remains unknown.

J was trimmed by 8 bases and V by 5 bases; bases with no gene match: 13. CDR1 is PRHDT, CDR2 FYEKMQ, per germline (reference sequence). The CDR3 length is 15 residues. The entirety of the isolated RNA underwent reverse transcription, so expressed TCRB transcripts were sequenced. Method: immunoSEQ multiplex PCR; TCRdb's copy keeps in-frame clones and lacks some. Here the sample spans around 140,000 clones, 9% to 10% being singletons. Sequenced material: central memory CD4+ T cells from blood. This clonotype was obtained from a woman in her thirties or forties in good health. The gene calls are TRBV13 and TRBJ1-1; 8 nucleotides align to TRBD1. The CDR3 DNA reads TGTGCCAGCAGCACCCAGGGACAGGTTCTTAGGGAAGCTTTCTTT. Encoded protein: CASSTQGQVLREAFF. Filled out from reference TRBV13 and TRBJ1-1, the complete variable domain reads AAGVIQSPRHLIKEKRETATLKCYPIPRHDTVYWYQQGPGQDPQFLISFYEKMQSDKGSIPDRFSAQQFSDYHSELNMSSLELGDSALYFCASSTQGQVLREAFFGQGTRLTVV.